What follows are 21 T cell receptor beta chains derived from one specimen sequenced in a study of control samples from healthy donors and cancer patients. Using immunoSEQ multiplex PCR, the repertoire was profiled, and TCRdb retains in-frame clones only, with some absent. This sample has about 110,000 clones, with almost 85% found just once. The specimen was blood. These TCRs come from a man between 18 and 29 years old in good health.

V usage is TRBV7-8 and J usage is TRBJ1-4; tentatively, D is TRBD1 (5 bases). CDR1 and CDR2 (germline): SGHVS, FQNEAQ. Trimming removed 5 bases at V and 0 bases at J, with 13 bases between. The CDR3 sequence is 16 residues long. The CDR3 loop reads CASSAWDGATNEKLFF. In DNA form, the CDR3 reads TGTGCCAGCAGCGCTTGGGACGGCGCAACTAATGAAAAACTGTTTTTT.

The CDR3 is CASSRQGLGGEQYV. For the CDR3, the DNA is TGTGCCAGCAGCCGGCAGGGGTTAGGCGGCGAGCAGTACGTC. The chain uses TRBV6-2 or TRBV6-3 and TRBJ2-7; a weak D match, TRBD1 (6 bases). Germline loops: CDR1 MNHEY, CDR2 SVGEGT. V dropped 6 bases and J dropped 6 bases, with 18 bases sitting between them. There are 14 residues in the CDR3.

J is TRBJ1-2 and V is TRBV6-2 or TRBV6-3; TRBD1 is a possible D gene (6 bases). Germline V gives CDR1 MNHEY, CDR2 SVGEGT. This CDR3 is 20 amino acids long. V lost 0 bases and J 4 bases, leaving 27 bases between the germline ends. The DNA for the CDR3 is TGTGCCAGCAGTTACTCTCGACGGGGCCAAGCCGGGACAACGACCTATGGCTACACCTTC. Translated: CASSYSRRGQAGTTTYGYTF.

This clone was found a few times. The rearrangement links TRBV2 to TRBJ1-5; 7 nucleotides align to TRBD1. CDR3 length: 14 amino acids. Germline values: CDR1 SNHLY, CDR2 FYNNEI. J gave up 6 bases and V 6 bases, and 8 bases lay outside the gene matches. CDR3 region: CASSRQGGTQPQHF. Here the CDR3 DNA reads TGTGCCAGCAGCAGACAGGGAGGCACTCAGCCCCAGCATTTT.

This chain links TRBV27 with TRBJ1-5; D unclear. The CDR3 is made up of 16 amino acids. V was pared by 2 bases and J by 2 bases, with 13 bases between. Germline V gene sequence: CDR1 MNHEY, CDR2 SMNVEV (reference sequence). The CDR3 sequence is CASSLLPGRGNQPQHF. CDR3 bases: TGTGCCAGCAGTTTACTACCGGGCCGGGGCAATCAGCCCCAGCATTTT.

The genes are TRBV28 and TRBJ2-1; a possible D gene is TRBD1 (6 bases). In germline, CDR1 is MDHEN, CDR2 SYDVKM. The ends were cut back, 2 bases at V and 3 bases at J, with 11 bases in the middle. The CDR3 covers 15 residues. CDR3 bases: TGTGCCAGCAGTTTAGAGGGGGTGAGCTACAATGAGCAGTTCTTC. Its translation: CASSLEGVSYNEQFF.

The CDR3 DNA reads as TGTGCCATCAGTGAGTCGAGGAGCCAAGAGACCCAGTACTTC. Translated: CAISESRSQETQYF. The chain carries TRBV10-3 and TRBJ2-5; no definite D call. The CDR3 spans 14 residues. The V gene lost 0 bases and the J gene lost 1 base, with 6 bases spanning the gap. CDR1 is ENHRY and CDR2 is SYGVKD in the germline V gene.

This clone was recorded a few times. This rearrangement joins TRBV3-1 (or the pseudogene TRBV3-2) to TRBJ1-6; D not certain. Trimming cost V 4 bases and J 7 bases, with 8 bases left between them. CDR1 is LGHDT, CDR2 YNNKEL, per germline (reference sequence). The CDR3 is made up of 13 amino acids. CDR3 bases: TGTGCCAGCAGCCCGAGTACAAATTCACCCCTCCACTTT. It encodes CASSPSTNSPLHF.

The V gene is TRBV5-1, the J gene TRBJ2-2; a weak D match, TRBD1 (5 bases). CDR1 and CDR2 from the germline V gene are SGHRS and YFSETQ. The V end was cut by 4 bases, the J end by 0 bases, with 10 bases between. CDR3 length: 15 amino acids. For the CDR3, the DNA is TGCGCCAGCAGCCCTAGACAGTCGAACACCGGGGAGCTGTTTTTT. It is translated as CASSPRQSNTGELFF.

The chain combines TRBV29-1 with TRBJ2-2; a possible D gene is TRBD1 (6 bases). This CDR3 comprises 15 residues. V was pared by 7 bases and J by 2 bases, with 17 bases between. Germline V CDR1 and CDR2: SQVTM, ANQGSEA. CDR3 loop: CSASQGTYNTGELFF. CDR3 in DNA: TGCAGCGCCTCCCAAGGGACATACAACACCGGGGAGCTGTTTTTT.

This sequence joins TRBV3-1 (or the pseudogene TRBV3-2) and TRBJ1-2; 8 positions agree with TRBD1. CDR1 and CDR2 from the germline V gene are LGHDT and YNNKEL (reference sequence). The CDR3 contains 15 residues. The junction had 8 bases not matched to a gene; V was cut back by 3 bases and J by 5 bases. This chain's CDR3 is CASSQATGVQYGYTF. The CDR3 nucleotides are TGTGCCAGCAGCCAGGCGACAGGGGTGCAATATGGCTACACCTTC.

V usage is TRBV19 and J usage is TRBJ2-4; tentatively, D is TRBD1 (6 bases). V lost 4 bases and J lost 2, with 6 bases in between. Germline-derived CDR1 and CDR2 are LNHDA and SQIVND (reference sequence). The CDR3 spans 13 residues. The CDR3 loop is CASSRGPKNIQYF. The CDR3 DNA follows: TGTGCCAGTAGTAGGGGGCCCAAAAACATTCAGTACTTC.

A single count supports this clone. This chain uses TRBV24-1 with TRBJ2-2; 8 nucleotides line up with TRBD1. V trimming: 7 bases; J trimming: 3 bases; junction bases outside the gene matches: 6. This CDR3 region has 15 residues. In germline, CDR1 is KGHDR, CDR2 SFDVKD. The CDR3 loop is CATRSQGADTGELFF. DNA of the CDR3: TGTGCCACCAGGAGCCAGGGGGCCGACACCGGGGAGCTGTTTTTT.

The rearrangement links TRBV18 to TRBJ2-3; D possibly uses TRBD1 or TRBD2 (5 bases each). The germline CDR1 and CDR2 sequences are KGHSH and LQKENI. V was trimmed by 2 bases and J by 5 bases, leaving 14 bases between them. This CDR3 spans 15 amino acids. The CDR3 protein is CASSPGRGVEDTQYF. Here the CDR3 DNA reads TGTGCCAGCTCACCAGGCAGAGGGGTAGAAGATACGCAGTATTTT.

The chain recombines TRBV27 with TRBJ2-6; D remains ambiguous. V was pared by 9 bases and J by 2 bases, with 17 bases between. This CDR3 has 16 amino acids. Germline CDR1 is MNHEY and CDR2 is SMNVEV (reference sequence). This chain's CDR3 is CASSGRMAAGANVLTF. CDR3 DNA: TGTGCCAGTTCTGGCCGTATGGCAGCTGGGGCCAACGTCCTGACTTTC.

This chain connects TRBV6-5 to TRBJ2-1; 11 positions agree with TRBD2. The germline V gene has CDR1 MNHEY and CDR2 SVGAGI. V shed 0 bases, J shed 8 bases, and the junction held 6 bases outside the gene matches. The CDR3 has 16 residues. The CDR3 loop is CASSYSPLAGDHEQFF. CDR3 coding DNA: TGTGCCAGCAGTTACTCCCCACTAGCGGGGGACCATGAGCAGTTCTTC.

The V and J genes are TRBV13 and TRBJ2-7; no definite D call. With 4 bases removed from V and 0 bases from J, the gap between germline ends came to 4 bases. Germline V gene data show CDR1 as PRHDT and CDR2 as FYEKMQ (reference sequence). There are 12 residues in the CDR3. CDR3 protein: CASSWGSYEQYV. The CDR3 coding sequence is TGTGCCAGCAGCTGGGGCTCCTACGAGCAGTACGTC.

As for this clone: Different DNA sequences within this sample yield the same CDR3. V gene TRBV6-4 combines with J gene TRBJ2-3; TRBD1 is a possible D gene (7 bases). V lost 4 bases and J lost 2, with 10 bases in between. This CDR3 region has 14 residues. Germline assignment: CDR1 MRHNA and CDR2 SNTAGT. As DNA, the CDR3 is TGTGCCAGCAGTGTGGAGGGGGCCACAGATACGCAGTATTTT. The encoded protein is CASSVEGATDTQYF.

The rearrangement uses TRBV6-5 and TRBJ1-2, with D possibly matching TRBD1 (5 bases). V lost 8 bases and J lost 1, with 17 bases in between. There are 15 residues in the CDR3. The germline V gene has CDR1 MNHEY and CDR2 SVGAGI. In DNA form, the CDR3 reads TGTGCCAGCCGGGACTTGGGTTTAGTTAACTATGGCTACACCTTC. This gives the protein CASRDLGLVNYGYTF.

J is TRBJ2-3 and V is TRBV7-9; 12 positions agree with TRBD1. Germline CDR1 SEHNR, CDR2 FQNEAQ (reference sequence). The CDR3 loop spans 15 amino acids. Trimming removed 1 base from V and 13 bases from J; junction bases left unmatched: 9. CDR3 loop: CASSLGGGQGARKYF. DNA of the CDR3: TGTGCCAGCAGCTTAGGAGGGGGACAGGGGGCTCGGAAGTATTTT.

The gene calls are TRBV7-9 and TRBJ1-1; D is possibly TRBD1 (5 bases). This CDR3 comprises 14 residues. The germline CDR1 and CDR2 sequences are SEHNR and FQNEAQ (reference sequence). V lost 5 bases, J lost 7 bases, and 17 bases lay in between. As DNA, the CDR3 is TGTGCCAGCAGCCCTCCCGAGACAGCCCGTGAAGCTTTCTTT. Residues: CASSPPETAREAFF.